This T cell receptor (beta chain) came from a study of blood T cells in healthy people across ages. Points from the study as a whole: Higher diversity and more naive CD4+ cells were features of long-lived donors, compared to aged donors. Strong correlation linked observed beta diversity and percent naive T cells.

Each sample yielded at least 5.5 micrograms of PBMC total RNA. Through a sample-barcoded 5' primer and a J-beta primer mix, a second PCR was run for 7 to 11 cycles. TCRdb reprocessed the 5' RACE reads with MiXCR, giving one entry per CDR3 protein. The sample consists of 1.5 million to 2 million distinct CDR3 sequences, around 42% of them appearing once. In regard to this clonotype: Its antigen is not identified.

The CDR3 has 15 residues. Trimming left V 1 base short and J 4 bases short, with 12 bases between. Looked up from germline, CDR1 is SGHRS and CDR2 is YFSETQ. The receptor's source is a human donor in good health. The chain recombines TRBV5-1 with TRBJ1-5, with D tentatively TRBD1 (6 bases). Sequencing was done on a sample of blood. The CDR3 DNA sequence: TGCGCCAGCAGCTTGTTAGGGGGGGAAAATCAGCCCCAGCATTTT. Translation: CASSLLGGENQPQHF.